The 14 T cell receptor beta chains given below trace back to one sample, sequenced in a study of spatial heterogeneity in lung cancer. Time point here: blood at routine non-recurrence follow-up after resection. TCRdb called the 5' RACE reads again in MiXCR, with one record for every CDR3 protein. This table holds roughly 38,000 distinct CDR3 sequences, under 12% found once. Specimen: PBMCs, collected at follow-up. All receptors derive from a female donor with early-stage non-small cell lung cancer.

The chain joins TRBV4-3 to TRBJ2-5, with 12 bases fitting TRBD1. The CDR3 contains 20 residues. After removal of 4 bases from V and 2 bases from J, the junction contained 17 bases not matched to a gene. Looked up from germline, CDR1 is LGHNA and CDR2 is YSLEER. The CDR3: CASSLKRSGTGGARQETQYF. The CDR3 DNA is TGCGCCAGCAGCCTGAAACGATCCGGGACAGGGGGCGCGAGGCAAGAGACCCAGTACTTC.

This chain joins TRBV9 and TRBJ2-2, with 8 bases identical to TRBD1. Losses at the gene ends were 3 bases for V and 4 bases for J; bases not matched to a gene: 11. The CDR3 runs 17 residues. Germline values: CDR1 SGDLS, CDR2 YYNGEE. CDR3 nucleotide sequence: TGTGCCAGCAGCGCCCCGGGACAGGCTGAACCCACCGGGGAGCTGTTTTTT. It codes for CASSAPGQAEPTGELFF.

This clonotype was recorded at least ten times. The chain carries TRBV5-5 and TRBJ2-3; 7 positions agree with TRBD2. Germline-derived CDR1 and CDR2 are SGHKS and YYEKEE (reference sequence). CDR3 length: 15 amino acids. V gave up 4 bases and J gave up 2 bases; unmatched junction bases: 7. The chain's CDR3 is CASSKLAQDTDTQYF. CDR3 bases: TGTGCCAGCAGCAAACTAGCGCAAGACACAGATACGCAGTATTTT.

This clonotype turned up a few times. For the CDR3, the DNA is TGCGCCAGCAGCTTGTCGACGGCCTCGGGTGGCTACACCTTC. Its translation is CASSLSTASGGYTF. The rearrangement joins TRBV5-1 to TRBJ1-2; no definite D call. CDR1 and CDR2 from the germline V gene are SGHRS and YFSETQ. V lost 1 base and J 7 bases, leaving 14 bases between the germline ends. This CDR3 has 14 residues.

This clonotype has only a few counts. The chain employs TRBV20-1 and TRBJ2-1; no clear D. V lost 6 bases, J lost 0 bases, and 15 bases lay in between. The CDR3 length is 15 residues. CDR1 is DFQATT, CDR2 SNEGSKA, per germline (reference sequence). The CDR3 nucleotides are TGCAGTGCCCCCGCCACCCGCAGCTCCTACAATGAGCAGTTCTTC. Encoded protein: CSAPATRSSYNEQFF.

This clonotype was counted many times. V and J are TRBV7-8 and TRBJ1-1; 7 bases line up with TRBD1. With V trimmed by 5 bases and J by 3 bases, 9 bases remained unmatched. This CDR3 contains 15 residues. From germline, CDR1 is SGHVS and CDR2 FQNEAQ. The CDR3 DNA follows: TGTGCCAGCAGCGCCGAACAGGGGTCCTACACTGAAGCTTTCTTT. This translates into CASSAEQGSYTEAFF.

This clonotype was detected ten times or more. The V gene is TRBV29-1, the J gene TRBJ2-5; 8 bases agree with TRBD2. Germline trimming cut 7 bases from V and 4 bases from J; bases unmatched to any gene: 8. The CDR3 is 13 amino acids. From germline, CDR1 is SQVTM and CDR2 ANQGSEA. CDR3 amino acids: CSAHGGAGETQYF. The CDR3 DNA is TGCAGCGCTCACGGGGGGGCGGGAGAGACCCAGTACTTC. Complete variable domain (other parts from reference TRBV29-1 and TRBJ2-5): SAVISQKPSRDICQRGTSLTIQCQVDSQVTMMFWYRQQPGQSLTLIATANQGSEATYESGFVIDKFPISRPNLTFSTLTVSNMSPEDSSIYLCSAHGGAGETQYFGPGTRLLVL.

The chain uses TRBV18 and TRBJ2-5; TRBD1 matches 7 bases. The junction had 17 bases not matched to a gene; V was cut back by 4 bases and J by 3 bases. The CDR3 length is 18 residues. Germline V gives CDR1 KGHSH, CDR2 LQKENI. The CDR3 nucleotides are TGTGCCAGCTCACGTCGGTATCTTTGGACAGGTGTGAAAGAGACCCAGTACTTC. Residues: CASSRRYLWTGVKETQYF.

This clonotype was recorded at least ten times. The V and J genes are TRBV12-3 or TRBV12-4 and TRBJ1-6; tentatively, D is TRBD1 (6 bases). Between the trimmed V and J ends, which lost 6 bases and 10 bases, there was a span of 19 bases. The CDR3 consists of 15 residues. CDR3 DNA sequence: TGTGCCAGCAGACTCCAGGGGTCGTTAGGCTCACCCCTCCACTTT. Translated: CASRLQGSLGSPLHF.

The chain recombines TRBV7-9 with TRBJ2-1; the D is unclear. V was cut by 4 bases and J by 9 bases, with 10 bases left in between. Germline V CDR1 and CDR2: SEHNR, FQNEAQ (reference sequence). The CDR3 sequence is 12 residues long. The CDR3 DNA reads as TGTGCCAGCAGCTACAATTATGGTGAGCAGTTCTTC. Protein product: CASSYNYGEQFF.

This chain connects TRBV6-2 or TRBV6-3 to TRBJ2-3; D gene uncertain. The germline V gene has CDR1 MNHEY and CDR2 SVGEGT. Trimming took 6 bases from V and 3 from J, leaving 22 bases between them. This CDR3 is 17 amino acids long. CDR3 loop: CASRHDPTSRVTDTQYF. The CDR3 nucleotides are TGTGCCAGCAGACACGACCCTACCTCGCGTGTGACAGATACGCAGTATTTT.

J is TRBJ2-6 and V is TRBV29-1; maybe TRBD1 (5 bases). Germline assignment: CDR1 SQVTM and CDR2 ANQGSEA. This CDR3 is built from 18 residues. Trimming removed 0 bases from V and 0 bases from J, with 15 bases in between. The CDR3 here is CSVEDLRQPRSGANVLTF. The DNA of the CDR3 is TGCAGCGTTGAAGATCTTAGACAGCCCCGCTCTGGGGCCAACGTCCTGACTTTC.

This clonotype was seen ten or more times. The chain couples TRBV12-3 or TRBV12-4 to TRBJ2-7, with a possible D match to TRBD2 (6 bases). CDR3 length equals 15 residues. V was shortened by 4 bases and J by 0 bases, with 13 bases between the two germline ends. The CDR3 loop is CASSSRRGSSYEQYF. The CDR3 bases are TGTGCCAGCAGTTCTCGGCGGGGCAGCTCCTACGAGCAGTACTTC.

For this clonotype: This may be a read error: a much more frequent sequence differs by one nucleotide. The chain joins TRBV28 to TRBJ2-5; weak D call: TRBD2 (5 bases). Matching the DNA end better, TRBJ2-1 makes the J call doubtful. CDR1 and CDR2 from the germline V gene are MDHEN and SYDVKM. This CDR3 comprises 15 residues. CDR3 bases: TGTGCCAGCAGTTTATTTGCGAGAATTGGGGAGACCCAGTTCTTC. Amino acids: CASSLFARIGETQFF.